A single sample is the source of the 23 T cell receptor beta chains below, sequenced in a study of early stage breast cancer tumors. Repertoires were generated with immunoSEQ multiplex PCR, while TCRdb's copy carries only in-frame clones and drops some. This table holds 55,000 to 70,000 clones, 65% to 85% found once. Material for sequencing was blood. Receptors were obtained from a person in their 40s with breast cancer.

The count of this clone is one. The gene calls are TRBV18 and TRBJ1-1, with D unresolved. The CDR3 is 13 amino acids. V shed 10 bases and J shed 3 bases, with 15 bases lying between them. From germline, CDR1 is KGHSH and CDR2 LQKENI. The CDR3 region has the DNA TGTGCCACCAGCGACTTGGAGTACACTGAAGCTTTCTTT. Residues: CATSDLEYTEAFF.

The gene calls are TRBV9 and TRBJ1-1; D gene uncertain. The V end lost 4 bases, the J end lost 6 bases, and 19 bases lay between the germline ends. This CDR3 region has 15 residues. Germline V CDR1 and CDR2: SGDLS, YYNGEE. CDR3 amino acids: CASSPTSGWSAEAFF. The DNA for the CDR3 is TGTGCCAGCAGCCCAACCAGTGGATGGAGCGCTGAAGCTTTCTTT.

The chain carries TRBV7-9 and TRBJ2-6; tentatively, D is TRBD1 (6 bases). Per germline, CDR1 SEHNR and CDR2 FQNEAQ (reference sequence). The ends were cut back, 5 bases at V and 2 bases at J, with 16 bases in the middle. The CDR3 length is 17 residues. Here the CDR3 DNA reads TGTGCCAGCAGCCCCCGAGACAGGACGACTGGGGCCAACGTCCTGACTTTC. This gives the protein CASSPRDRTTGANVLTF.

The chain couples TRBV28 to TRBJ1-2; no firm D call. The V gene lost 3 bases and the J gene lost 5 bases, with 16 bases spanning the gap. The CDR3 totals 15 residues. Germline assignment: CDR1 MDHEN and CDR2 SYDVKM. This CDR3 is CASSFRNTVVYGYTF. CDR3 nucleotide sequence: TGTGCCAGCAGTTTCCGGAATACGGTTGTTTATGGCTACACCTTC.

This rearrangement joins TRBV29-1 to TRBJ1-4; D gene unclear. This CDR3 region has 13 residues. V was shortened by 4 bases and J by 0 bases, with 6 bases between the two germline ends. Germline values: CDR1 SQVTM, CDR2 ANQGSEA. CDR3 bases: TGCAGCGTTGCTCCCTCAACTAATGAAAAACTGTTTTTT. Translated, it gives CSVAPSTNEKLFF.

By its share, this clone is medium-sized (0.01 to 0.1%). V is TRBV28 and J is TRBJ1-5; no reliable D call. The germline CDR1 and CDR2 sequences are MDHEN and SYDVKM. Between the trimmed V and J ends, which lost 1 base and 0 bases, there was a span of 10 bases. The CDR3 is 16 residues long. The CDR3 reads CASSLYVSYSNQPQHF. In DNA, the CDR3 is TGTGCCAGCAGTTTATACGTCAGCTATAGCAATCAGCCCCAGCATTTT.

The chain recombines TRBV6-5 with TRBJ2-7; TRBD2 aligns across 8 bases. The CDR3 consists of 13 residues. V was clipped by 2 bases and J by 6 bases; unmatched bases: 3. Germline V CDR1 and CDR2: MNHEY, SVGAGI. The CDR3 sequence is CASSYKRETEQYF. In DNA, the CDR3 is TGTGCCAGCAGTTACAAGCGGGAGACCGAGCAGTACTTC.

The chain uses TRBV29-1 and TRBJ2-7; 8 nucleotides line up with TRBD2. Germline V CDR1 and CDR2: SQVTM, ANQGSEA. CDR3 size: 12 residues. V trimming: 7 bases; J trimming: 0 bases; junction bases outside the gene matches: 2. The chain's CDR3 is CSAGTSSYEQYF. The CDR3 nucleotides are TGCAGCGCAGGGACTAGCTCCTACGAGCAGTACTTC.

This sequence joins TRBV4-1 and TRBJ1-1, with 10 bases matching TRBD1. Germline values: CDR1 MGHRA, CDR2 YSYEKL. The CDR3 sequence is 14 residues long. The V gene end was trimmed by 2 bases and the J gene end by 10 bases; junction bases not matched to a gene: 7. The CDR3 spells CASSQPRQGAGAFF. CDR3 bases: TGCGCCAGCAGCCAACCCCGACAGGGGGCGGGAGCTTTCTTT.

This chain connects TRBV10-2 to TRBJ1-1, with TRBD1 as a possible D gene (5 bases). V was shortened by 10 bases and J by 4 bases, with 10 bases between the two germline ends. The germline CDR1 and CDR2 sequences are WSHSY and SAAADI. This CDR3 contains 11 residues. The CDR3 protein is CATGGGTEAFF. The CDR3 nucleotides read TGCGCCACCGGGGGTGGCACTGAAGCTTTCTTT.

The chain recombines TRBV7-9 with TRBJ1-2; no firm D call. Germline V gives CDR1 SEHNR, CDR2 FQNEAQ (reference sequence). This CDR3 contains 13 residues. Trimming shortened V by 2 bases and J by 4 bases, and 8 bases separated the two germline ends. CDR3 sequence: CASSLTSGYGYTF. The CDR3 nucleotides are TGTGCCAGCAGCTTAACCAGTGGCTATGGCTACACCTTC.

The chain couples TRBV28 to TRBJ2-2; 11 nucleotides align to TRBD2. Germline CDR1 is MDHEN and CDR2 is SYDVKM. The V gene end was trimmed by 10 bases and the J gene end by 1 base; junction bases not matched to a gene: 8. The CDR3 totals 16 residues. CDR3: CATTDGTSGNTGELFF. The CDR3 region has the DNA TGTGCCACCACCGACGGGACTAGCGGGAACACCGGGGAGCTGTTTTTT.

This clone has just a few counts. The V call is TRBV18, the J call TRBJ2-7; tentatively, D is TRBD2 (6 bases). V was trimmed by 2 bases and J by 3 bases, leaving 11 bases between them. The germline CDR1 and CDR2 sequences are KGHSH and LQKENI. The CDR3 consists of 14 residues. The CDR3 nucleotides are TGTGCCAGCTCACCAGAGACTAGGGGCTACGAGCAGTACTTC. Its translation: CASSPETRGYEQYF.

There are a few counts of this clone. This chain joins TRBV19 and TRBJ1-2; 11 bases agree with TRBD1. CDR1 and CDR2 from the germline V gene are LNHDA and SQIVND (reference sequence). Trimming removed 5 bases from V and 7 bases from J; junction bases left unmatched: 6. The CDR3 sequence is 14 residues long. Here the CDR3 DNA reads TGTGCCAGTAGTGAGGACAGGGGGCAAGGTGGCTACACCTTC. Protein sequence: CASSEDRGQGGYTF.

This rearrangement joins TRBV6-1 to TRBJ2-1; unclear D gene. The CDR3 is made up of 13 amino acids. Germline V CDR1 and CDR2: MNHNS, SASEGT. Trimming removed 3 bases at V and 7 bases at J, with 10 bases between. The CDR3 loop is CASSELTWNEQFF. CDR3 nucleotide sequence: TGTGCCAGCAGTGAGCTGACGTGGAATGAGCAGTTCTTC.

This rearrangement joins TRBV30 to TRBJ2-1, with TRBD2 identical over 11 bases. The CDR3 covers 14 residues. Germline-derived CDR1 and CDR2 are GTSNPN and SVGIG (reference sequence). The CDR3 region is CAVGLAGAYNEQFF. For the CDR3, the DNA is TGTGCTGTTGGACTAGCGGGTGCCTACAATGAGCAGTTCTTC.

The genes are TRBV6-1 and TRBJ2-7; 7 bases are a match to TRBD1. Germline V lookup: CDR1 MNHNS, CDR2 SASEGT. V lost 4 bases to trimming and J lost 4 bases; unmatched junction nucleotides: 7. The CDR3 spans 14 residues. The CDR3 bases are TGTGCCAGCAGTGTCGAGACAGGGCATTACGAGCAGTACTTC. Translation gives CASSVETGHYEQYF.

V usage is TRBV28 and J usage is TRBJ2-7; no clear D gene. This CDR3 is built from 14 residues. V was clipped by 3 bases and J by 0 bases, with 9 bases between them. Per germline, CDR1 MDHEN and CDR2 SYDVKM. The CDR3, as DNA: TGTGCCAGCAGTTTGGATGGGTCCTCCTACGAGCAGTACTTC. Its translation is CASSLDGSSYEQYF.

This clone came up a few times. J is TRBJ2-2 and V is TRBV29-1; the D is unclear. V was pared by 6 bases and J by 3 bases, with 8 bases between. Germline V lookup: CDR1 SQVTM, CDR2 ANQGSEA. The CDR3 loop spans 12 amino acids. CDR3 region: CSVKLDTGELFF. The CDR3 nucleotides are TGCAGCGTCAAATTGGACACCGGGGAGCTGTTTTTT.

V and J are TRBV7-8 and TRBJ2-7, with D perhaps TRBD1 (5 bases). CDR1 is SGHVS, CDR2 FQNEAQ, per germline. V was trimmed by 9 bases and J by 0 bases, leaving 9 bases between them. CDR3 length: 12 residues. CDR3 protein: CASQGFSYEQYF. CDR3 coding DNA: TGTGCCAGTCAGGGCTTCTCCTACGAGCAGTACTTC.

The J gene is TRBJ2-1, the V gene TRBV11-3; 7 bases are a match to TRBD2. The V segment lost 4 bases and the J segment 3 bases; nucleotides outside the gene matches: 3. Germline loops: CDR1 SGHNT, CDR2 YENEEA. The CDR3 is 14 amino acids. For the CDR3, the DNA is TGTGCCAGCAGCTCCCGGGACTACTACAATGAGCAGTTCTTC. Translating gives CASSSRDYYNEQFF.

CDR3 protein: CASSLRTEAFF. CDR3 bases: TGTGCCAGCAGTTTAAGGACTGAAGCTTTCTTT. The gene calls are TRBV28 and TRBJ1-1; D remains ambiguous. Per germline, CDR1 MDHEN and CDR2 SYDVKM. The ends were cut back, 2 bases at V and 5 bases at J, with 3 bases in the middle. This CDR3 comprises 11 residues.

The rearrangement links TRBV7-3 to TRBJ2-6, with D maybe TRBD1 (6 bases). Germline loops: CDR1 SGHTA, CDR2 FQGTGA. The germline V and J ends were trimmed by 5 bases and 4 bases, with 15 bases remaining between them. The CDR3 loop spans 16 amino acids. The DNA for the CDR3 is TGTGCCAGCAGCCAGTCAGGGGTGCCGGGGGCCAACGTCCTGACTTTC. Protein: CASSQSGVPGANVLTF. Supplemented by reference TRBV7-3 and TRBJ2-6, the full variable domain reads GAGVSQTPSNKVTEKGKYVELRCDPISGHTALYWYRQSLGQGPEFLIYFQGTGAADDSGLPNDRFFAVRPEGSVSTLKIQRTERGDSAVYLCASSQSGVPGANVLTFGAGSRLTVL.